The rows below give T cell receptor beta chains drawn from one sample of a study of T cells of healthy individuals. A single record per CDR3 protein comes from TCRdb applying MiXCR to the 5' RACE reads. This table holds about 96,000 distinct CDR3 sequences, around 17% found once. These receptors originate from a human donor in good health. The CDR3 runs from the conserved cysteine through the conserved F or W. The D gene is left open where the match is weak. Expanded clones get a size class; other rows say once, few or many, or leave the size out.

v_gene: TRBV28
d_gene: TRBD2
j_gene: TRBJ2-4
abundance: few
CDR3aa: CASSRGLANIQYF
CDR3nt: TGTGCCAGCAGTAGGGGACTAGCAAACATTCAGTACTTC

v_gene: TRBV9
d_gene: TRBD1
j_gene: TRBJ1-3
abundance: NA
CDR3aa: CASSPGQGAFSGNTIYF
CDR3nt: TGTGCCAGCAGCCCGGGACAGGGGGCCTTCTCCGGAAACACCATATATTTT

v_gene: TRBV7-9
d_gene: TRBD2
j_gene: TRBJ2-1
abundance: NA
CDR3aa: CAAGGGYNEQFF
CDR3nt: TGTGCGGCGGGGGGGGGGTACAATGAGCAGTTCTTC

v_gene: TRBV10-3
d_gene: NA
j_gene: TRBJ2-2
abundance: many
CDR3aa: CAISEGDANTGELFF
CDR3nt: TGTGCCATCAGTGAGGGGGACGCGAACACCGGGGAGCTGTTTTTT

v_gene: TRBV7-2
d_gene: NA
j_gene: TRBJ2-5
abundance: many
CDR3aa: CASSSYQETQYF
CDR3nt: TGTGCCAGCAGCTCGTACCAAGAGACCCAGTACTTC

v_gene: TRBV20-1
d_gene: TRBD1
j_gene: TRBJ2-2
abundance: few
CDR3aa: CSAKTPPGQMNTGELFF
CDR3nt: TGCAGTGCTAAGACCCCGCCGGGACAGATGAACACCGGGGAGCTGTTTTTT

v_gene: TRBV3-2
d_gene: NA
j_gene: TRBJ1-5
abundance: NA
CDR3aa: CASSQVPGDQPQHF
CDR3nt: TGTGCCAGCAGCCAAGTCCCAGGGGATCAGCCCCAGCATTTT

v_gene: TRBV5-1
d_gene: NA
j_gene: TRBJ2-7
abundance: few
CDR3aa: CASSLQARLYEQYF
CDR3nt: TGCGCCAGCAGCTTACAGGCTAGGCTGTACGAGCAGTACTTC

v_gene: TRBV6-2/TRBV6-3
d_gene: TRBD1
j_gene: TRBJ2-7
abundance: few
CDR3aa: CASMRTGTYEQYF
CDR3nt: TGTGCCAGCATGAGGACAGGGACCTACGAGCAGTACTTC

v_gene: TRBV6-2/TRBV6-3
d_gene: TRBD2
j_gene: TRBJ2-2
abundance: NA
CDR3aa: CASGPTSGRVNTGELFF
CDR3nt: TGTGCCAGCGGACCGACTAGCGGGAGGGTGAACACCGGGGAGCTGTTTTTT

v_gene: TRBV20-1
d_gene: TRBD2
j_gene: TRBJ2-4
abundance: many
CDR3aa: CSACRTSGSNIQYF
CDR3nt: TGCAGTGCTTGCCGGACTAGCGGATCAAACATTCAGTACTTC

v_gene: TRBV6-5
d_gene: NA
j_gene: TRBJ2-3
abundance: once
CDR3aa: CASIASRTDTQYF
CDR3nt: TGTGCCAGCATTGCCAGTCGCACAGATACGCAGTATTTT

v_gene: TRBV7-9
d_gene: NA
j_gene: TRBJ2-3
abundance: many
CDR3aa: CASSPLTETDTQYF
CDR3nt: TGTGCCAGCAGTCCCCTGACAGAGACAGATACGCAGTATTTT

v_gene: TRBV4-2
d_gene: TRBD2
j_gene: TRBJ2-7
abundance: few
CDR3aa: CASSQGWSGGDEQYF
CDR3nt: TGTGCCAGCAGCCAAGGCTGGAGCGGGGGTGACGAGCAGTACTTC

v_gene: TRBV6-5
d_gene: NA
j_gene: TRBJ1-2
abundance: many
CDR3aa: CASSYRQGKSYTF
CDR3nt: TGTGCCAGCAGTTACAGGCAGGGCAAGAGCTACACCTTC

v_gene: TRBV5-1
d_gene: TRBD1
j_gene: TRBJ2-7
abundance: few
CDR3aa: CASSYQGAGYEQYF
CDR3nt: TGCGCCAGCAGCTATCAGGGGGCTGGGTACGAGCAGTACTTC

v_gene: TRBV7-2
d_gene: NA
j_gene: TRBJ2-1
abundance: NA
CDR3aa: CASSSRPLHTDEQFF
CDR3nt: TGTGCCAGCAGTTCGCGCCCCCTACACACCGATGAGCAGTTCTTC

v_gene: TRBV5-6
d_gene: NA
j_gene: TRBJ2-7
abundance: few
CDR3aa: CASSGTGYEQYF
CDR3nt: TGTGCCAGCAGTGGGACGGGCTACGAGCAGTACTTC

v_gene: TRBV6-6
d_gene: TRBD1
j_gene: TRBJ2-3
abundance: NA
CDR3aa: CASSLGQGGNTQYF
CDR3nt: TGTGCCAGCAGTTTGGGACAGGGGGGAAATACGCAGTATTTT

v_gene: TRBV7-9
d_gene: NA
j_gene: TRBJ2-1
abundance: few
CDR3aa: CASSLVRSPYNEQFF
CDR3nt: TGTGCCAGCAGCTTAGTCAGGTCTCCTTACAATGAGCAGTTCTTC

v_gene: TRBV20-1
d_gene: TRBD2
j_gene: TRBJ2-1
abundance: NA
CDR3aa: CSARDWGLAGGSSYNEQFF
CDR3nt: TGCAGTGCTAGAGATTGGGGACTAGCGGGAGGGAGCTCCTACAATGAGCAGTTCTTC

v_gene: TRBV19
d_gene: TRBD2
j_gene: TRBJ2-5
abundance: NA
CDR3aa: CASSPSGRLETQYF
CDR3nt: TGTGCCAGTAGTCCTAGCGGGAGGTTGGAGACCCAGTACTTC

v_gene: TRBV7-2
d_gene: TRBD2
j_gene: TRBJ2-2
abundance: NA
CDR3aa: CASSLVIGRANTGELFF
CDR3nt: TGTGCCAGCAGCTTAGTTATTGGGAGGGCCAACACCGGGGAGCTGTTTTTT

v_gene: TRBV20-1
d_gene: TRBD2
j_gene: TRBJ2-5
abundance: many
CDR3aa: CSARDPGGVSLGETQYF
CDR3nt: TGCAGTGCTAGAGATCCGGGAGGGGTATCGTTGGGTGAGACCCAGTACTTC

v_gene: TRBV3-1
d_gene: NA
j_gene: TRBJ2-5
abundance: few
CDR3aa: CASSQDTVRETQYF
CDR3nt: TGTGCCAGCAGCCAAGATACGGTTCGCGAGACCCAGTACTTC

v_gene: TRBV4-1
d_gene: NA
j_gene: TRBJ2-7
abundance: many
CDR3aa: CASSPGSGSEQYF
CDR3nt: TGCGCCAGCAGCCCCGGGTCCGGGAGCGAGCAGTACTTC

v_gene: TRBV15
d_gene: NA
j_gene: TRBJ1-2
abundance: NA
CDR3aa: CATSRTAGTLYGYTF
CDR3nt: TGTGCCACCAGCCGGACCGCCGGGACACTCTATGGCTACACCTTC

v_gene: TRBV28
d_gene: NA
j_gene: TRBJ2-7
abundance: many
CDR3aa: CASHGGDRALYEQYF
CDR3nt: TGTGCCAGCCACGGGGGGGACAGAGCGTTATACGAGCAGTACTTC

v_gene: TRBV11-2
d_gene: TRBD2
j_gene: TRBJ2-4
abundance: many
CDR3aa: CASSLLAGDQNIQYF
CDR3nt: TGTGCCAGCAGCTTATTGGCGGGGGATCAAAACATTCAGTACTTC

v_gene: TRBV20-1
d_gene: NA
j_gene: TRBJ2-1
abundance: many
CDR3aa: CSAYSYNEQFF
CDR3nt: TGCAGTGCTTACAGCTACAATGAGCAGTTCTTC

v_gene: TRBV28
d_gene: NA
j_gene: TRBJ1-4
abundance: NA
CDR3aa: CASSFHGATNEKLFF
CDR3nt: TGTGCCAGCAGTTTCCACGGGGCAACTAATGAAAAACTGTTTTTT

v_gene: TRBV6-1
d_gene: TRBD2
j_gene: TRBJ2-3
abundance: many
CDR3aa: CASSEMTSSDTQYF
CDR3nt: TGTGCCAGCAGTGAAATGACTAGCTCAGATACGCAGTATTTT

v_gene: TRBV7-2
d_gene: NA
j_gene: TRBJ1-5
abundance: few
CDR3aa: CASSLGGGVAEPQHF
CDR3nt: TGTGCCAGCAGCTTAGGAGGGGGGGTGGCCGAGCCCCAGCATTTT

v_gene: TRBV19
d_gene: NA
j_gene: TRBJ1-2
abundance: many
CDR3aa: CASNRGVVNYGYTF
CDR3nt: TGTGCCAGCAATCGCGGGGTCGTTAACTATGGCTACACCTTC

v_gene: TRBV5-4
d_gene: TRBD1
j_gene: TRBJ2-1
abundance: few
CDR3aa: CASSLGTGTFF
CDR3nt: TGTGCCAGCAGCTTGGGGACAGGGACGTTCTTC

v_gene: TRBV21-1
d_gene: NA
j_gene: TRBJ2-7
abundance: few
CDR3aa: CAIPDGEQYF
CDR3nt: TGTGCCATCCCAGACGGCGAGCAGTACTTC

v_gene: TRBV6-2/TRBV6-3
d_gene: TRBD2
j_gene: TRBJ2-1
abundance: NA
CDR3aa: CASGTGTSYNEQFF
CDR3nt: TGTGCCAGCGGAACCGGGACTAGTTACAATGAGCAGTTCTTC

v_gene: TRBV24-1
d_gene: NA
j_gene: TRBJ2-3
abundance: NA
CDR3aa: CATSDLGRASTGTQYF
CDR3nt: TGTGCCACCAGTGATTTAGGCAGGGCCAGCACAGGGACGCAGTATTTT

v_gene: TRBV7-9
d_gene: NA
j_gene: TRBJ2-1
abundance: many
CDR3aa: CASSQLSFGNEQFF
CDR3nt: TGTGCCAGCAGCCAGCTTTCGTTTGGGAATGAGCAGTTCTTC

v_gene: TRBV20-1
d_gene: NA
j_gene: TRBJ2-3
abundance: few
CDR3aa: CSASAPGGDTQYF
CDR3nt: TGCAGTGCTAGTGCCCCTGGCGGAGATACGCAGTATTTT

v_gene: TRBV23-1
d_gene: TRBD1
j_gene: TRBJ2-6
abundance: few
CDR3aa: CASSRVDRGISGANALTF
CDR3nt: TGCGCCAGCAGTCGAGTTGACAGGGGGATCTCTGGGGCCAACGCCCTGACTTTC

v_gene: TRBV6-2/TRBV6-3
d_gene: TRBD2
j_gene: TRBJ2-1
abundance: few
CDR3aa: CASSYSGLALSSYNEQFF
CDR3nt: TGTGCCAGCAGTTACTCCGGACTAGCGCTCAGCTCCTACAATGAGCAGTTCTTC

v_gene: TRBV7-7
d_gene: NA
j_gene: TRBJ2-2
abundance: many
CDR3aa: CASSPGTRSTGELFF
CDR3nt: TGTGCTAGCAGCCCCGGGACCCGGAGCACCGGGGAGCTGTTTTTT

v_gene: TRBV14
d_gene: NA
j_gene: TRBJ1-4
abundance: many
CDR3aa: CASSQDLTDSNEKLFF
CDR3nt: TGTGCCAGCAGCCAAGATTTAACGGACAGTAATGAAAAACTGTTTTTT

v_gene: TRBV29-1
d_gene: TRBD1
j_gene: TRBJ1-2
abundance: NA
CDR3aa: CSVEGRGQGYGYTF
CDR3nt: TGCAGCGTTGAAGGCAGGGGGCAAGGCTATGGCTACACCTTC